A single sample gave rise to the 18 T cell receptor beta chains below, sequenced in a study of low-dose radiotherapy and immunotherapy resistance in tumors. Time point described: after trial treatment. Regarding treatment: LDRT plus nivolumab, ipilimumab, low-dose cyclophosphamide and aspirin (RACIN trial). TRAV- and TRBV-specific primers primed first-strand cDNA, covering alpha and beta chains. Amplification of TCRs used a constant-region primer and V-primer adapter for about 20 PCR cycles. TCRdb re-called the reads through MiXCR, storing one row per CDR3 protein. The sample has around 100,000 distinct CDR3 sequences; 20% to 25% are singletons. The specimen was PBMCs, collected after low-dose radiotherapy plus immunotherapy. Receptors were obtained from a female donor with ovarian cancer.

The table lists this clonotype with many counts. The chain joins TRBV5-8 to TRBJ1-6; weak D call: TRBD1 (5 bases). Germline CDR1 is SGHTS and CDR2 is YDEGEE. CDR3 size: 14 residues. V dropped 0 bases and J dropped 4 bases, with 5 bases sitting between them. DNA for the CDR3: TGTGCCAGCAGCTTGGCAGGGTATAATTCACCCCTCCACTTT. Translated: CASSLAGYNSPLHF.

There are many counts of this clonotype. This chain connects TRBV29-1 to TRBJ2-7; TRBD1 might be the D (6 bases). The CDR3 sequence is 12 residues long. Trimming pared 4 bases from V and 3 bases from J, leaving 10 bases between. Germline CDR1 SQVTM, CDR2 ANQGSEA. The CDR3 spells CSVAGQNYEQYF. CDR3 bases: TGCAGCGTTGCAGGACAGAACTACGAGCAGTACTTC.

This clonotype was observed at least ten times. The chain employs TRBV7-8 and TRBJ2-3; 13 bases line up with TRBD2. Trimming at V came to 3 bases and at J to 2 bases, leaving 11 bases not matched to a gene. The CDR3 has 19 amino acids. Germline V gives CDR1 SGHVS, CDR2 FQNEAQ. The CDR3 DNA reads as TGTGCCAGCAGCTTGGGGGGGTGGGGACTAGCGGGATCCACAGATACGCAGTATTTT. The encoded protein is CASSLGGWGLAGSTDTQYF.

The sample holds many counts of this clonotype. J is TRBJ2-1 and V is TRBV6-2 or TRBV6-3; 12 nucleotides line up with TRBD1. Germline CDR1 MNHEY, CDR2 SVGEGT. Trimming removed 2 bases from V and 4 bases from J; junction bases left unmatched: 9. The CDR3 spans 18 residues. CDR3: CASSYPPGQGARYNEQFF. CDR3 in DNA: TGTGCCAGCAGTTACCCCCCGGGACAGGGGGCGCGTTACAATGAGCAGTTCTTC.

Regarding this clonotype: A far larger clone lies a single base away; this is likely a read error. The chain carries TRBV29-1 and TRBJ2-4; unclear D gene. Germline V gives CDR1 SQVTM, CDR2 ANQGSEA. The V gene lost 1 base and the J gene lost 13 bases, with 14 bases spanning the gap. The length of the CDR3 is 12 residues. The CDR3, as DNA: TGCAGCGTTGAAGTAGGTGGGAATGAGCAGTACTTC. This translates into CSVEVGGNEQYF.

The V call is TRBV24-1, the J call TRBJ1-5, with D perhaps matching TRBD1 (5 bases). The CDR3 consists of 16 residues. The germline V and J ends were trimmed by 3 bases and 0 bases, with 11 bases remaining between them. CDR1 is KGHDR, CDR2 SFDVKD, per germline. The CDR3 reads CATSDPRGNSNQPQHF. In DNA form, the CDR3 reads TGTGCCACCAGTGATCCGAGGGGTAATAGCAATCAGCCCCAGCATTTT.

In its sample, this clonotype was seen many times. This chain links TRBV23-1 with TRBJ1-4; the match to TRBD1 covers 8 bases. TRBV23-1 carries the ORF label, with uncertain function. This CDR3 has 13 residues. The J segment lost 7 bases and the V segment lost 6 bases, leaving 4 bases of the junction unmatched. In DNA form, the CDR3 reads TGCGCCAGCAGACAGGGGGGAGTTGAAAAACTGTTTTTT. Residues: CASRQGGVEKLFF.

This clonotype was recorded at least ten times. DNA for the CDR3: TGTGCCAGCAGCGGGACCGCGTCTGGCACCGGGGAGCTGTTTTTT. The encoded protein is CASSGTASGTGELFF. The chain is built from TRBV7-3 and TRBJ2-2, with D perhaps given as TRBD1 or TRBD2 (5 bases each). The length of the CDR3 is 15 residues. The V gene's germline CDR1 is SGHTA and CDR2 FQGTGA. Trimming took off 5 bases at V and 4 bases at J, with 14 bases between the two ends.

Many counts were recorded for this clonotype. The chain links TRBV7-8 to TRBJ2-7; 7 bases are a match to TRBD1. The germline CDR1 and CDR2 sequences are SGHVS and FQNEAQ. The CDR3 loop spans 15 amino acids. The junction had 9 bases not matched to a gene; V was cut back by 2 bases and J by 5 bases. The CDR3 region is CASSLRLRGRDEQYF. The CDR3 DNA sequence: TGTGCCAGCAGCTTAAGGTTGAGGGGGCGCGACGAGCAGTACTTC.

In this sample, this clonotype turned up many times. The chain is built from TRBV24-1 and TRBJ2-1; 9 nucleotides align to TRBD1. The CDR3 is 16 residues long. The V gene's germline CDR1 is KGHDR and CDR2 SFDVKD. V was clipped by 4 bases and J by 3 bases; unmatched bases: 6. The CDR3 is CATSDPTGGVYNEQFF. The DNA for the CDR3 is TGTGCCACCAGTGACCCGACAGGGGGGGTCTACAATGAGCAGTTCTTC.

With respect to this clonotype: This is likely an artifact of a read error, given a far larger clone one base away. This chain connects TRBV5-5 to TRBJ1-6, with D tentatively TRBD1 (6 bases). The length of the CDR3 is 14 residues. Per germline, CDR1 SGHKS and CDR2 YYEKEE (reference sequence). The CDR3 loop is CASTLEAGVSPLHF. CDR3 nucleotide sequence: TGTGCCAGCACCTTGGAGGCAGGGGTGTCACCCCTCCACTTT.

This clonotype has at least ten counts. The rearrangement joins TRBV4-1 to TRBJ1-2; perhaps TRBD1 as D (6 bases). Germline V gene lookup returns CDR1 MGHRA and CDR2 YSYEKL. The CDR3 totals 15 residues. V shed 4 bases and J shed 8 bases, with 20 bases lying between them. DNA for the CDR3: TGCGCCAGCAGCCCCGGACAACAGGGATTGGGGGGCTACACCTTC. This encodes CASSPGQQGLGGYTF.

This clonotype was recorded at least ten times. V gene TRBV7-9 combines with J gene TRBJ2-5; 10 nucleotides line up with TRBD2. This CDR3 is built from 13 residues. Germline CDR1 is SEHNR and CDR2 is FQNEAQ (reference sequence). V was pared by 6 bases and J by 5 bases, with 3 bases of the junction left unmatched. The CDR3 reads CASRISGGETQYF. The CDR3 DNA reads TGTGCCAGCAGAATTAGCGGGGGGGAGACCCAGTACTTC.

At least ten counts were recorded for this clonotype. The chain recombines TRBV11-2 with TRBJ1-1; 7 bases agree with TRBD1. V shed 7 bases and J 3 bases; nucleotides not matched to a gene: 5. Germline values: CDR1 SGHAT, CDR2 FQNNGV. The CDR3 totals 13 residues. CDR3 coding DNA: TGTGCCAGCACCCCAGGGGGACACACTGAAGCTTTCTTT. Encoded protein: CASTPGGHTEAFF.

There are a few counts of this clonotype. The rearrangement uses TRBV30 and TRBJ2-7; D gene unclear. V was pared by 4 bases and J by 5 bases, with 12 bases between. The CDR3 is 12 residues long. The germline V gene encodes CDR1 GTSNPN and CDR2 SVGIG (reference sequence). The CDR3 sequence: CAWKRQWNEQYF. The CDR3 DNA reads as TGTGCCTGGAAGAGGCAATGGAACGAGCAGTACTTC.

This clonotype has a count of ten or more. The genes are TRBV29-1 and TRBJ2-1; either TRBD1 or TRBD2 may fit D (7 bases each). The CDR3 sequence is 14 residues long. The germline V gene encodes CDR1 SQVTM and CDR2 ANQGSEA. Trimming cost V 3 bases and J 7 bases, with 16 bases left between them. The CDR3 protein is CSVDQGGVRNEQFF. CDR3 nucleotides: TGCAGCGTTGATCAGGGGGGGGTTAGGAATGAGCAGTTCTTC.

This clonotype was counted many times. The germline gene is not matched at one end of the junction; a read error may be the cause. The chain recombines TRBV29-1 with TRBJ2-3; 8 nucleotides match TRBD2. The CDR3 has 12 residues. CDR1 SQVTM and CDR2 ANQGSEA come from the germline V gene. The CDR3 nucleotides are TGCGGCGTAGATAAGAGCGGGGGCGGTCTGTATTTT. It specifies CGVDKSGGGLYF.

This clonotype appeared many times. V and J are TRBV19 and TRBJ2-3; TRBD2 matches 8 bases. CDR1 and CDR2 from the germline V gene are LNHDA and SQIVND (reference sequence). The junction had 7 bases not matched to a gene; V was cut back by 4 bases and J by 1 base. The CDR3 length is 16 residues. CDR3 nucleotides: TGTGCCAGTAGTACCCGAGCGGGGGTTGGCACAGATACGCAGTATTTT. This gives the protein CASSTRAGVGTDTQYF.